The clone carrying this T cell receptor beta chain was counted only a few times. Antigen: not known. The sample comes from a study of identifying expanded T cells in peripheral blood. Study results and limitations: About 1.2 clones differed between technical replicates, versus 16.4 and 19 over time.

Sequencing was performed with immunoSEQ multiplex PCR; in TCRdb, only in-frame clones are kept and a portion is missing. The sample yields about 90,000 clones, about 90% seen once. Germline V lookup: CDR1 SGHNT, CDR2 YENEEA. This CDR3 contains 17 residues. Unmatched junction bases numbered 6, after V lost 1 base and J lost 3 bases. This clonotype originated in a person aged 18 to 75 in good health. This chain joins TRBV11-3 and TRBJ2-2; 9 bases are a match to TRBD2. Specimen: blood. CDR3 amino acids: CASSLGVASGDTGELFF. CDR3 DNA sequence: TGTGCCAGCAGCTTAGGAGTCGCTAGCGGGGACACCGGGGAGCTGTTTTTT.